These 9 T cell receptor beta chains share one sample of origin, sequenced in a study of blood T cell repertoires in COVID-19. Profiled with immunoSEQ multiplex PCR; TCRdb holds only in-frame clones, not every one. This sample yields about 150,000 clones, of which about 86% are seen a single time; about 7.3% belongs to the top ten. Specimen: PBMCs or T cells enriched from blood (not recorded which). The receptors come from a man between 50 and 59 years old who had recovered from COVID-19.

V usage is TRBV12-3 or TRBV12-4 and J usage is TRBJ1-5, with a possible D match to TRBD1 (5 bases). The CDR3 consists of 13 residues. The V end was cut by 5 bases, the J end by 7 bases, with 12 bases between. The CDR3 loop reads CASSGWRGQPQHF. The DNA for the CDR3 is TGTGCCAGCAGTGGCTGGAGGGGCCAGCCCCAGCATTTT.

The genes are TRBV2 and TRBJ1-6; 7 nucleotides match TRBD1. This CDR3 contains 16 residues. Germline values: CDR1 SNHLY, CDR2 FYNNEI. Trimming removed 1 base from V and 6 bases from J; junction bases left unmatched: 6. CDR3 loop: CASSEEGAVVNSPLHF. The CDR3 DNA sequence: TGTGCCAGCAGTGAAGAGGGGGCAGTAGTTAATTCACCCCTCCACTTT.

Only one count was recorded for this clone. The V and J genes are TRBV3-1 (or the pseudogene TRBV3-2) and TRBJ1-2; D is unclear. Trimming pared 1 base from V and 0 bases from J, leaving 9 bases between. From germline, CDR1 is LGHDT and CDR2 YNNKEL (reference sequence). The CDR3 runs 15 residues. CDR3 sequence (DNA): TGTGCCAGCAGCCAAGGGGCAGGTCCTAACTATGGCTACACCTTC. This sequence encodes CASSQGAGPNYGYTF.

This clone came up once. The rearrangement uses TRBV18 and TRBJ2-5; 7 bases are shared with TRBD1. This CDR3 comprises 13 residues. Trimming removed 6 bases from V and 1 base from J; junction bases left unmatched: 2. CDR1 and CDR2 (germline): KGHSH, LQKENI. CDR3: CASSRTGQETQYF. CDR3 bases: TGTGCCAGCTCGCGGACAGGCCAAGAGACCCAGTACTTC.

The V gene is TRBV12-3 or TRBV12-4, the J gene TRBJ1-1; the D is unclear. This CDR3 has 12 amino acids. The V gene lost 6 bases and the J gene lost 4 bases, with 9 bases spanning the gap. CDR3: CASSPLGTEAFF. DNA for the CDR3: TGTGCCAGCAGCCCCCTCGGCACTGAAGCTTTCTTT.

The V gene is TRBV2, the J gene TRBJ2-6, with D possibly being TRBD1 (6 bases). V gave up 6 bases and J gave up 1 base, with 16 bases separating them. The CDR3 consists of 17 residues. The germline CDR1 and CDR2 sequences are SNHLY and FYNNEI. The CDR3 DNA follows: TGTGCCAGCAGGACAGGACCTATCGAGTCTGGGGCCAACGTCCTGACTTTC. Translating gives CASRTGPIESGANVLTF.

The chain combines TRBV11-2 with TRBJ2-7; 7 nucleotides match TRBD2. Trimming removed 0 bases from V and 6 bases from J; junction bases left unmatched: 5. The germline CDR1 and CDR2 sequences are SGHAT and FQNNGV. The CDR3 length is 14 residues. Written as DNA, the CDR3 is TGTGCCAGCAGCTTAGACGCGGGGGTGGGCGAGCAGTACTTC. As protein: CASSLDAGVGEQYF.

The V and J genes are TRBV3-1 (or the pseudogene TRBV3-2) and TRBJ2-7; 9 bases are a match to TRBD1. With 6 bases clipped from V and 2 bases from J, the junction kept 8 bases outside the gene matches. This CDR3 spans 15 amino acids. Germline V gene sequence: CDR1 LGHDT, CDR2 YNNKEL (reference sequence). CDR3 bases: TGTGCCAGCAGTCGGGGAACAGGGGGCCCCTACGAGCAGTACTTC. This translates into CASSRGTGGPYEQYF.

The V call is TRBV7-3, the J call TRBJ1-6; no clear D. Trimming pared 5 bases from V and 0 bases from J, leaving 8 bases between. Germline lookup yields CDR1 SGHTA and CDR2 FQGTGA. The CDR3 consists of 15 residues. The CDR3 DNA reads TGTGCCAGCAGCCAAACTCCCTCCTATAATTCACCCCTCCACTTT. Its translation is CASSQTPSYNSPLHF.